Following are 19 T cell receptor beta chains from one sample sequenced in a study of shared clonotypes between healthy human individuals. Some clones are missing from TCRdb's copy, which holds only in-frame ones; the method was immunoSEQ multiplex PCR. This sample carries about 2.3 million clones, 80% to 95% of them seen once, and the ten largest clones take around 0.35%. Sequenced: naive CD4+ T cells from PBMCs. Subset specified: CD45RA+ positively selected. These receptors came from a man younger than 35 in good health. Some clones in this sample may be carry-over from other donors' samples.

The genes are TRBV6-1 and TRBJ1-2, with 8 bases identical to TRBD1. The CDR3 extends over 14 amino acids. CDR1 MNHNS and CDR2 SASEGT come from the germline V gene. V was pared by 6 bases and J by 3 bases, with 6 bases of the junction left unmatched. CDR3 protein: CASSEDRVYYGYTF. DNA of the CDR3: TGTGCCAGCAGCGAGGACAGGGTGTACTATGGCTACACCTTC.

The V gene is TRBV5-1, the J gene TRBJ2-2; D may be TRBD1 (5 bases). CDR3 length: 15 residues. The V end was cut by 0 bases, the J end by 6 bases, with 12 bases between. The germline V gene encodes CDR1 SGHRS and CDR2 YFSETQ. CDR3 amino acids: CASSLASRESGELFF. DNA of the CDR3: TGCGCCAGCAGCTTGGCCTCCAGGGAATCCGGGGAGCTGTTTTTT.

The chain carries TRBV5-1 and TRBJ2-7, with D possibly being TRBD1 or TRBD2 (5 bases each). This CDR3 spans 14 amino acids. Trimming shortened V by 4 bases and J by 0 bases, and 11 bases separated the two germline ends. Germline CDR1 and CDR2: SGHRS and YFSETQ. CDR3 DNA sequence: TGCGCCAGCAGCCCGGGACCCCCCTCCTACGAGCAGTACTTC. As protein: CASSPGPPSYEQYF.

The V call is TRBV28, the J call TRBJ1-5; 8 bases align to TRBD1. This CDR3 comprises 15 residues. J lost 7 bases, V lost 8 bases, and 13 bases had no gene match. Germline CDR1 reads MDHEN; CDR2 reads SYDVKM. The DNA of the CDR3 is TGTGCCAGCGGTGGAATGACAGGGGATCGGCAGCCCCAGCATTTT. Translated: CASGGMTGDRQPQHF.

Points on this clone: Other nucleotide sequences in the sample specify the same CDR3. The rearrangement links TRBV20-1 to TRBJ2-5; D is undetermined. This CDR3 region has 11 residues. From germline, CDR1 is DFQATT and CDR2 SNEGSKA (reference sequence). With 2 bases removed from V and 5 bases from J, the gap between germline ends came to 6 bases. The CDR3 sequence is CSARHGETQYF. CDR3 sequence (DNA): TGCAGTGCTAGACACGGGGAGACCCAGTACTTC.

This clone was seen once. The CDR3, as DNA: TGTGCCAGCAGCCGACTTCTTGGCACAGATACGCAGTATTTT. Protein product: CASSRLLGTDTQYF. The chain combines TRBV6-5 with TRBJ2-3; D gene unclear. Trimming cost V 6 bases and J 1 base, with 11 bases left between them. The CDR3 runs to 14 residues. Germline CDR1 MNHEY, CDR2 SVGAGI.

V and J are TRBV11-3 and TRBJ2-6, with 7 positions matching TRBD1. Germline CDR1 reads SGHNT; CDR2 reads YENEEA. With 4 bases clipped from V and 4 bases from J, the junction kept 13 bases outside the gene matches. The CDR3 is 18 amino acids. CDR3 amino acids: CASSSPVEGGAGANVLTF. The CDR3, as DNA: TGTGCCAGCAGCTCCCCCGTGGAAGGGGGCGCAGGGGCCAACGTCCTGACTTTC.

This sequence joins TRBV7-8 and TRBJ2-7; D unclear. The CDR3 runs to 15 residues. V lost 5 bases, J lost 2 bases, and 16 bases lay in between. The V gene's germline CDR1 is SGHVS and CDR2 FQNEAQ. CDR3 DNA: TGTGCCAGCAGCCCCCGGGTGGCGTTTGCCTACGAGCAGTACTTC. As protein: CASSPRVAFAYEQYF.

This rearrangement joins TRBV9 to TRBJ2-1, with 8 bases that match TRBD2. Germline trimming cut 1 base from V and 5 bases from J; bases unmatched to any gene: 14. The CDR3 is 18 residues long. Germline V lookup: CDR1 SGDLS, CDR2 YYNGEE. CDR3 coding DNA: TGTGCCAGCAGCGTAACCCCCGGGACTAGAGGTATAAACAATGAGCAGTTCTTC. It codes for CASSVTPGTRGINNEQFF.

The chain joins TRBV18 to TRBJ2-3; TRBD2 agrees at 9 bases. Germline CDR1 KGHSH, CDR2 LQKENI. The V and J ends lost 3 bases and 0 bases, in that order; junction bases with no gene match: 7. CDR3 length equals 17 residues. CDR3 in DNA: TGTGCCAGCTCACCCCTAGCGGGACAGTATAGCACAGATACGCAGTATTTT. Its translation: CASSPLAGQYSTDTQYF.

V gene TRBV10-3 combines with J gene TRBJ1-1; 8 nucleotides line up with TRBD1. After removal of 6 bases from V and 0 bases from J, the junction contained 6 bases not matched to a gene. The CDR3 runs 15 residues. Per the germline V gene, CDR1 is ENHRY and CDR2 is SYGVKD. In nucleotides, the CDR3 is TGTGCCATCAGAGCCCCACAGGGGGTGAACACTGAAGCTTTCTTT. The encoded protein is CAIRAPQGVNTEAFF.

This clone is a singleton in its sample. The rearrangement links TRBV5-1 to TRBJ2-1, with 9 nucleotides matching TRBD2. V lost 0 bases to trimming and J lost 10 bases; unmatched junction nucleotides: 8. CDR3 length: 15 residues. The germline V gene has CDR1 SGHRS and CDR2 YFSETQ. The CDR3 sequence: CASSLGGLAFGEQFF. Here the CDR3 DNA reads TGCGCCAGCAGCTTGGGGGGACTAGCTTTCGGAGAGCAGTTCTTC.

The chain carries TRBV9 and TRBJ2-2; D is undetermined. CDR3 length: 16 amino acids. Trimming shortened V by 4 bases and J by 5 bases, and 18 bases separated the two germline ends. The germline CDR1 and CDR2 sequences are SGDLS and YYNGEE. In nucleotides, the CDR3 is TGTGCCAGCAGCTCCCTCCTAGGAAGGCTGACCGGGGAGCTGTTTTTT. It is translated as CASSSLLGRLTGELFF.

This chain joins TRBV6-1 and TRBJ2-7; a weak D match, TRBD1 (6 bases). The germline gives CDR1 MNHNS, CDR2 SASEGT. Between the trimmed V and J ends, which lost 8 bases and 3 bases, there was a span of 20 bases. The CDR3 length is 15 residues. CDR3 loop: CASLRSSRGDYEQYF. The CDR3, as DNA: TGTGCCAGCCTCCGGTCAAGCAGGGGTGACTACGAGCAGTACTTC.

DNA of the CDR3: TGTGCCAGCAGTGAATTAGGACTAGCGGGAGTTGGAGAGACCCAGTACTTC. This codes for CASSELGLAGVGETQYF. The V gene is TRBV25-1, the J gene TRBJ2-5, with TRBD2 matching over 13 bases. This CDR3 region has 17 residues. Trimming at V came to 1 base and at J to 4 bases, leaving 6 bases not matched to a gene. Germline CDR1 MGHDK, CDR2 SYGVNS.

The CDR3 nucleotides read TGCGCCAGCAGCGTGGCCGGGACAGGGGGGCACGAGCAGTACTTC. This codes for CASSVAGTGGHEQYF. The rearrangement links TRBV5-1 to TRBJ2-7; 11 nucleotides match TRBD1. Losses at the gene ends were 4 bases for V and 5 bases for J; bases not matched to a gene: 8. This CDR3 has 15 amino acids. Germline-derived CDR1 and CDR2 are SGHRS and YFSETQ.

V usage is TRBV7-8 and J usage is TRBJ2-7; D is ambiguous. Germline-derived CDR1 and CDR2 are SGHVS and FQNEAQ. Between the trimmed V and J ends, which lost 3 bases and 2 bases, there was a span of 20 bases. This CDR3 region has 17 residues. In DNA form, the CDR3 reads TGTGCCAGCAGCTTCATGGGCGTGGCTTTTCGTACCTACGAGCAGTACTTC. Amino acids: CASSFMGVAFRTYEQYF.

Written as DNA, the CDR3 is TGCGCCAGCAGTATCTTGGGTGGGAATACTTCCCCCGAGCAGTACTTC. It yields the protein CASSILGGNTSPEQYF. This chain connects TRBV5-1 to TRBJ2-7; unclear D gene. Trimming shortened V by 5 bases and J by 6 bases, and 24 bases separated the two germline ends. Germline loops: CDR1 SGHRS, CDR2 YFSETQ. The CDR3 totals 16 residues.

The CDR3 is CAGGRGVTGGYGYTF. DNA for the CDR3: TGTGCCGGCGGGAGGGGAGTGACTGGGGGCTATGGCTACACCTTC. The genes are TRBV6-1 and TRBJ1-2; tentative D call: TRBD1 (5 bases). The CDR3 spans 15 residues. V was shortened by 11 bases and J by 4 bases, with 23 bases between the two germline ends. CDR1 MNHNS and CDR2 SASEGT come from the germline V gene.